This TCR beta chain was obtained from a study of blood T cell repertoires in COVID-19. Across the study: PBMCs, B-cell-depleted T cells, or T cells provided the cDNA or gDNA that made up the material.

As processed by the authors: It was from reference gene primer amplification that nucleated cell counts were estimated. The method was immunoSEQ multiplex PCR; TCRdb's version includes in-frame clones alone and lacks a portion of them. V and J calls and clone size are copied from that table; D and trimming were computed from the DNA. The table has about 220,000 clones, more than 75% seen once. Germline lookup yields CDR1 SGHRS and CDR2 YFSETQ. V trimming: 6 bases; J trimming: 4 bases; junction bases outside the gene matches: 11. This CDR3 region has 15 residues. The specimen sequenced was peripheral blood. V gene TRBV5-1 combines with J gene TRBJ2-5; TRBD1 agrees at 8 bases. The clonotype was recovered from a human donor in a cohort sampled during active COVID-19. Written as DNA, the CDR3 is TGCGCCAGCACTCAGACAGGGGCGGCTAGAGAGACCCAGTACTTC. It translates to CASTQTGAARETQYF.